This T cell receptor beta chain was recorded in a study of cytomegalovirus exposure and HLA in healthy donors. This CDR3 is 14 amino acids long. The germline CDR1 and CDR2 sequences are MNHEY and SMNVEV (reference sequence). On this clone: One junction end disagrees with the germline gene, perhaps due to a read error. This CDR3 is also generated by other DNA sequences in the sample.

Researchers ran the PCR with 60 Vbeta and 13 Jbeta primers. The table came from immunoSEQ multiplex PCR; TCRdb's copy has only in-frame clones and leaves some out. The sample lists approximately 140,000 clones, approximately 82% occurring once. V and J are TRBV27 and TRBJ2-7; D unresolved. The receptor comes from a woman aged 40 to 55 in good health and CMV-seronegative. The specimen was PBMCs. CDR3 nucleotide sequence: TGTGCCAGCAGCTTATCCTGGAGCTCCTACGAGCAGTACTTC. Protein: CASSLSWSSYEQYF.